The clone carrying this T cell receptor beta chain has a handful of counts. These data originate in a study of T-cell memory formation after mild COVID-19. TCRdb called the 5' RACE reads again in MiXCR, with one record for every CDR3 protein. The sample contains some 130,000 distinct CDR3 sequences, 15% to 20% of which appear only once. The sample comprised PBMCs or a T cell subset sorted from them (not recorded which). This clonotype originated in an adult woman who had mild COVID-19 (a few samples of this study predate the infection). Cell type and time point are not known.

CDR3 in amino acids: CSARDEGGQLEAFF. DNA for the CDR3: TGCAGTGCTAGAGATGAAGGGGGCCAGCTGGAAGCTTTCTTT. This chain uses TRBV20-1 with TRBJ1-1; 7 bases match TRBD1. J was trimmed by 8 bases and V by 0 bases; bases with no gene match: 9. This CDR3 is built from 14 residues. Germline CDR1 is DFQATT and CDR2 is SNEGSKA (reference sequence).